The clone carrying this TCR beta chain was found a few times. Sequencing used immunoSEQ multiplex PCR; TCRdb keeps in-frame clones, though not all of them. This table has some 150,000 clones, around 83% appearing once. Between the trimmed V and J ends, which lost 1 base and 5 bases, there was a span of 14 bases. CDR1 is SGHTA, CDR2 FQGNSA, per germline. CDR3 length: 15 amino acids. The source of the sample is a study of blood T cell repertoires in COVID-19. Study at large: Samples of COVID-19 (acute and convalescent) were obtained from the United States, Italy and Spain.

Participant ages covered roughly 18 to 90 years across 24 US areas. Two negative PCRs, clearance, or symptom resolution characterized the recovered Cohort 3 donors. The chain joins TRBV7-2 to TRBJ2-5; maybe TRBD1 (6 bases). Specimen: PBMCs or T cells enriched from blood (not recorded which). This TCR came from a man aged 50 to 59 who had recovered from COVID-19. This CDR3 is CASSLVHRAGETQYF. For the CDR3, the DNA is TGTGCCAGCAGCTTAGTACACAGGGCTGGCGAGACCCAGTACTTC.